This is a list of T cell receptor beta chains from one sample in a study of shared clonotypes between healthy human individuals. The data were produced by immunoSEQ multiplex PCR, yet TCRdb's version contains in-frame clones alone and is incomplete. The table includes roughly 1,600,000 clones, less than 99% detected once. The source material was naive CD4+ T cells sorted from blood. The receptors here all came from a man between 25 and 39 years old in good health. Both conserved end residues are part of each CDR3. The D gene is left open where the match is weak. Size is stated for part of the rows, as once, few or many counts, or as a class when the clone is expanded.

NA	TRBV7-2	TRBJ2-5	NA	14	CASSSQGSQETQYF	TGTGCCAGCAGCTCACAGGGATCCCAAGAGACCCAGTACTTC
NA	TRBV4-1	TRBJ1-2	NA	14	CASSLPGPKSGYTF	TGCGCCAGCAGCCTTCCGGGACCGAAGTCGGGCTACACCTTC
NA	TRBV27	TRBJ2-6	TRBD2	15	CASASGGSGANVLTF	TGTGCCAGCGCTTCGGGGGGGTCTGGGGCCAACGTCCTGACTTTC
NA	TRBV28	TRBJ2-7	NA	13	CASTSQGSYEQYF	TGTGCCAGCACCTCCCAGGGCTCCTACGAGCAGTACTTC
once	TRBV30	TRBJ2-1	NA	13	CAWSGPITGEQFF	TGTGCCTGGAGTGGGCCTATCACGGGTGAGCAGTTCTTC
NA	TRBV9	TRBJ1-4	NA	15	CASSVRGVRGEKLFF	TGTGCCAGCAGCGTGCGTGGGGTTAGGGGTGAAAAACTGTTTTTT
NA	TRBV6-5	TRBJ2-5	TRBD2	15	CASSRSGGGGETQYF	TGTGCCAGCAGTAGGAGCGGGGGGGGAGGGGAGACCCAGTACTTC
NA	TRBV15	TRBJ2-3	NA	13	CATSRDSADTQYF	TGTGCCACCAGCAGAGATAGTGCAGATACGCAGTATTTT
NA	TRBV2	TRBJ2-3	NA	14	CASSELTGWDTQYF	TGTGCCAGCAGTGAACTTACAGGATGGGATACGCAGTATTTT
NA	TRBV14	TRBJ2-7	NA	12	CASSQDGYEQYF	TGTGCCAGCAGCCAGGACGGCTACGAGCAGTACTTC
NA	TRBV18	TRBJ2-7	NA	14	CASSPPGRGGEQYF	TGTGCCAGCTCACCACCCGGCAGGGGTGGCGAGCAGTACTTC
NA	TRBV14	TRBJ2-1	TRBD1	15	CASSQVGQGVIEQFF	TGTGCCAGCAGCCAAGTCGGACAGGGGGTAATAGAGCAGTTCTTC
once	TRBV4-3	TRBJ1-5	NA	16	CASSQETGLGNQPQHF	TGCGCCAGCAGCCAAGAAACAGGGCTGGGGAATCAGCCCCAGCATTTT
NA	TRBV18	TRBJ2-3	TRBD1	15	CASSHRTGDTDTQYF	TGTGCCAGCTCACACCGGACAGGGGATACAGATACGCAGTATTTT
NA	TRBV7-9	TRBJ2-7	TRBD1	12	CASSLEQGIRYF	TGTGCCAGCAGCTTAGAACAGGGGATTCGGTACTTC
NA	TRBV7-2	TRBJ2-3	TRBD2	16	CASSEGLAGLPDTQYF	TGTGCCAGCAGCGAGGGACTAGCGGGATTGCCAGATACGCAGTATTTT
NA	TRBV10-3	TRBJ2-2	TRBD2	15	CAISPTSLNTGELFF	TGTGCCATCAGTCCGACTAGCCTAAACACCGGGGAGCTGTTTTTT
NA	TRBV2	TRBJ1-5	TRBD1	16	CASSPLGQDVNQPQHF	TGTGCCAGCAGTCCCCTTGGACAGGACGTAAATCAGCCCCAGCATTTT